A selection of T cell receptor beta chains follows, all from one sample in a study of memory CD8 T cells in hepatitis C reinfection. Only in-frame clones appear in the TCRdb table, and some are missing; sequencing was by immunoSEQ multiplex PCR. The sample consists of some 50,000 clones, 85% to 90% of them appearing once. Sequenced: naive CD8+ T cells sorted from blood. The receptor source for this set is a man younger than 35 with hepatitis C virus infection. Each CDR3 is given with its conserved first and last residue.

v_gene: TRBV7-9; j_gene: TRBJ2-7; CDR3aa: CASGLAGDRRGDEQYF
v_gene: TRBV9; j_gene: TRBJ2-2; CDR3aa: CASSVGQGTGELFF
v_gene: TRBV5-1; j_gene: NA; CDR3aa: CASSLAPRGDYEQYF
v_gene: TRBV4-1; j_gene: TRBJ1-3; CDR3aa: CASSLGGVGNTIYF
v_gene: TRBV10-3; j_gene: TRBJ2-7; CDR3aa: CAISESRGQGAGEQYF
v_gene: TRBV7-6; j_gene: TRBJ2-6; CDR3aa: CASSPVGLFLSGANVLTF
v_gene: TRBV5-3; j_gene: TRBJ2-1; CDR3aa: CARKLGTSGRGQFF
v_gene: TRBV28; j_gene: TRBJ2-1; CDR3aa: CASSFLGTGGYNEQFF
v_gene: TRBV30; j_gene: TRBJ2-1; CDR3aa: CACGLAGGNEQFF
v_gene: TRBV7-9; j_gene: TRBJ1-3; CDR3aa: CASSPGGPGNTIYF
v_gene: TRBV5-6; j_gene: TRBJ2-3; CDR3aa: CASNPEGNDTQYF
v_gene: TRBV27; j_gene: TRBJ2-1; CDR3aa: CASSLLAGSSYNEQFF
v_gene: TRBV10-3; j_gene: TRBJ2-1; CDR3aa: CAISEAQLAGGYNEQFF
v_gene: TRBV6-5; j_gene: TRBJ2-1; CDR3aa: CASSGTGGDEQFF
v_gene: TRBV15; j_gene: TRBJ2-3; CDR3aa: CATSTTQGALGTDTQYF
v_gene: TRBV7-6; j_gene: TRBJ1-1; CDR3aa: CASSASGLKNTEAFF